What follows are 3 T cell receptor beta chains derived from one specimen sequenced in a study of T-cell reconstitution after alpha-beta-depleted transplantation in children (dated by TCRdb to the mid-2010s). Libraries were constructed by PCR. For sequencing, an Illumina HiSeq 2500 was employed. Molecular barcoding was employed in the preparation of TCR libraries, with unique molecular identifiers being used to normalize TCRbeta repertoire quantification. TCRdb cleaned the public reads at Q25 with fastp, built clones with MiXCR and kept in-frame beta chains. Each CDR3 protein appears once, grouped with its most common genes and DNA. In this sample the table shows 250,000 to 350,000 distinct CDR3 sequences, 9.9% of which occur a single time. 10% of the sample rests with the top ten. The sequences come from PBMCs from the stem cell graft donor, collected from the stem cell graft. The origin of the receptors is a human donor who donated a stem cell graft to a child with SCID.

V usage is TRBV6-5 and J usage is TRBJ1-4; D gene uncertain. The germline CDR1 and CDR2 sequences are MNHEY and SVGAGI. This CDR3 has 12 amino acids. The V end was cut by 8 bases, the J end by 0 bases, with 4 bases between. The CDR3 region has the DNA TGTGCCAGCGGGGCAACTAATGAAAAACTGTTTTTT. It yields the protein CASGATNEKLFF.

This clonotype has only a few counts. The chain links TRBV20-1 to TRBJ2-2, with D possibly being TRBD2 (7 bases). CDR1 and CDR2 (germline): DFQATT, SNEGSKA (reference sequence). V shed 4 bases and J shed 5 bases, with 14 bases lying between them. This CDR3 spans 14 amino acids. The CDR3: CSAIVRGGTGELFF. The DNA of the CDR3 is TGCAGTGCTATCGTCAGGGGAGGGACCGGGGAGCTGTTTTTT.

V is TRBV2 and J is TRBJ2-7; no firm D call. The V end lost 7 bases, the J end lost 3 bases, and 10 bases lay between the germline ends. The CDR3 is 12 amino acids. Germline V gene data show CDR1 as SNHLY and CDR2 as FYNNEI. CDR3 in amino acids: CASTRVLYEQYF. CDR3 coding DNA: TGTGCCAGCACTAGGGTCCTCTACGAGCAGTACTTC.